Following are 21 T cell receptor beta chains from one sample sequenced in a study of patients and donors after allogeneic stem cell transplantation. TCRdb analysed the RT-PCR reads with MiXCR anew, one entry per CDR3 protein. The data hold about 200,000 distinct CDR3 sequences, with less than 45% observed a single time. Source material: blood, either unsorted or a sorted T cell fraction (not recorded which). All receptors derive from a human donor who was either an allogeneic HSCT recipient or a stem cell or donor lymphocyte infusion donor (not recorded which). It is not recorded whose cells these are; they may come from a transplant donor.

The rearrangement joins TRBV12-3 or TRBV12-4 to TRBJ2-3, with D uncertain. The CDR3 runs 11 residues. V lost 5 bases to trimming and J lost 4 bases, with 4 bases between them. In nucleotides, the CDR3 is TGTGCCAGCAGTCCATCAGATACGCAGTATTTT. Translation gives CASSPSDTQYF.

The chain recombines TRBV20-1 with TRBJ1-1, with D unresolved. The length of the CDR3 is 13 residues. Germline CDR1 reads DFQATT; CDR2 reads SNEGSKA (reference sequence). V was shortened by 2 bases and J by 5 bases, with 12 bases between the two germline ends. The CDR3 reads CSARNRYNTEAFF. The CDR3 DNA sequence: TGCAGTGCTAGAAATAGGTACAATACTGAAGCTTTCTTT.

The rearrangement uses TRBV6-1 and TRBJ1-2; the D gene is possibly TRBD1 (6 bases). Per the germline V gene, CDR1 is MNHNS and CDR2 is SASEGT. The V gene lost 7 bases and the J gene lost 1 base, with 22 bases spanning the gap. The CDR3 loop spans 17 amino acids. CDR3 protein: CASINDRSERLNYGYTF. The CDR3 DNA is TGTGCCAGCATCAACGACAGGTCCGAAAGACTTAACTATGGCTACACCTTC.

The count of this clonotype is one. The rearrangement links TRBV7-2 to TRBJ2-2; 8 nucleotides line up with TRBD2. The CDR3 has 17 residues. Germline V lookup: CDR1 SGHTA, CDR2 FQGNSA. V lost 4 bases, J lost 0 bases, and 7 bases stayed unmatched. CDR3 amino acids: CASSWTTSGANTGELFF. DNA for the CDR3: TGTGCCAGCAGCTGGACCACTAGCGGAGCGAACACCGGGGAGCTGTTTTTT. The whole variable domain, remainder taken from reference TRBV7-2 and TRBJ2-2, is GAGVSQSPSNKVTEKGKDVELRCDPISGHTALYWYRQSLGQGLEFLIYFQGNSAPDKSGLPSDRFSAERTGGSVSTLTIQRTQQEDSAVYLCASSWTTSGANTGELFFGEGSRLTVL.

This clonotype was counted only a few times. J is TRBJ2-7 and V is TRBV25-1; D remains ambiguous. The CDR3 has 13 residues. The germline CDR1 and CDR2 sequences are MGHDK and SYGVNS. V dropped 4 bases and J dropped 4 bases, with 11 bases sitting between them. CDR3 nucleotides: TGTGCCAGCAGTGGCACGTATGCGTACGAGCAGTACTTC. Amino acid sequence: CASSGTYAYEQYF.

Here the CDR3 DNA reads TGTGCCAGCAGCCCTCCGTGGGTAGGGGGAGAGCAGTTCTTC. Its protein product is CASSPPWVGGEQFF. The chain combines TRBV12-3 or TRBV12-4 with TRBJ2-1; perhaps TRBD1 as D (6 bases). Between the trimmed V and J ends, which lost 6 bases and 10 bases, there was a span of 19 bases. There are 14 residues in the CDR3.

About this clonotype: This could be a read error, since a much larger clone is one nucleotide away. The chain has TRBV11-2 and TRBJ2-1; 11 nucleotides line up with TRBD2. The CDR3 is 15 amino acids. V lost 4 bases, J lost 4 bases, and 3 bases stayed unmatched. CDR1 and CDR2 (germline): SGHAT, FQNNGV. The CDR3: CASSSGLAAYNEQFF. CDR3 bases: TGTGCCAGCAGCTCGGGACTAGCGGCGTACAATGAGCAGTTCTTC.

This clonotype was seen more than once but under ten times. This chain connects TRBV28 to TRBJ2-4, with 7 bases identical to TRBD2. This CDR3 region has 15 residues. Trimming took 2 bases from V and 4 from J; bases not matched to a gene: 5. Germline V lookup: CDR1 MDHEN, CDR2 SYDVKM. The CDR3 nucleotides are TGTGCCAGCAGTTTACCGGGAGGACTTAAAAACATTCAGTACTTC. It translates to CASSLPGGLKNIQYF.

The V gene is TRBV2, the J gene TRBJ2-5; D unclear. The V and J ends lost 2 bases and 5 bases respectively, with 12 bases between them. The germline gives CDR1 SNHLY, CDR2 FYNNEI. The length of the CDR3 is 14 residues. The CDR3 bases are TGTGCCAGCAGTGAATCCCTAGTTTCCGAGACCCAGTACTTC. Protein: CASSESLVSETQYF.

This clonotype came up once. V usage is TRBV11-3 and J usage is TRBJ2-5; 11 positions agree with TRBD2. The V gene end was trimmed by 1 base and the J gene end by 1 base; junction bases not matched to a gene: 5. The CDR3 covers 17 residues. Germline V CDR1 and CDR2: SGHNT, YENEEA. The CDR3 sequence: CASSLGGLAGGQETQYF. The CDR3 bases are TGTGCCAGCAGCTTAGGCGGGCTAGCGGGGGGCCAAGAGACCCAGTACTTC. Full variable domain (remainder filled in from reference TRBV11-3 and TRBJ2-5): EAGVVQSPRYKIIEKKQPVAFWCNPISGHNTLYWYLQNLGQGPELLIRYENEEAVDDSQLPKDRFSAERLKGVDSTLKIQPAELGDSAVYLCASSLGGLAGGQETQYFGPGTRLLVL.

This clonotype was picked up one time. This rearrangement joins TRBV20-1 to TRBJ1-3; D remains unclear. Germline V gives CDR1 DFQATT, CDR2 SNEGSKA (reference sequence). Trimming left V 3 bases short and J 0 bases short, with 15 bases between. CDR3 size: 16 residues. The CDR3 region has the DNA TGCAGTGCTAGTAATTGGATGGCGGACTCTGGAAACACCATATATTTT. It encodes CSASNWMADSGNTIYF.

The J gene is TRBJ1-2, the V gene TRBV5-6; TRBD1 might be the D (6 bases). Germline CDR1 reads SGHDT; CDR2 reads YYEEEE. The V end was cut by 6 bases, the J end by 8 bases, with 20 bases between. This CDR3 region has 14 residues. CDR3 sequence (DNA): TGTGCCAGCATGACTCGCCCAGGGGCGCTGGGCTACACCTTC. Protein: CASMTRPGALGYTF.

The CDR3 loop is CASSPARTAGGEKLFF. In DNA form, the CDR3 reads TGCGCCAGCAGCCCCGCCCGGACAGCCGGCGGTGAAAAACTGTTTTTT. This chain connects TRBV4-3 to TRBJ1-4, with a tentative D call TRBD1 (6 bases). Germline V gene data show CDR1 as LGHNA and CDR2 as YSLEER. The CDR3 length is 16 residues. Trimming shortened V by 4 bases and J by 7 bases, and 19 bases separated the two germline ends.

The CDR3 DNA is TGTGCCAGCAGCTTAGACGTTGAGCGTGGCACAGATACGCAGTATTTT. Translating it yields CASSLDVERGTDTQYF. The rearrangement uses TRBV7-2 and TRBJ2-3; D ambiguous. The CDR3 consists of 16 residues. Trimming took 1 base from V and 1 from J, leaving 12 bases between them. Germline CDR1 SGHTA, CDR2 FQGNSA.

The chain carries TRBV20-1 and TRBJ2-3; D uncertain. The CDR3 runs to 13 residues. Germline V gene lookup returns CDR1 DFQATT and CDR2 SNEGSKA (reference sequence). V was trimmed by 0 bases and J by 9 bases, leaving 13 bases between them. This chain's CDR3 is CSARDPQTYTQYF. The CDR3 nucleotides are TGCAGTGCTAGAGATCCGCAGACTTACACGCAGTATTTT.

The chain carries TRBV28 and TRBJ1-5, with 9 positions matching TRBD1. Per the germline V gene, CDR1 is MDHEN and CDR2 is SYDVKM. This CDR3 comprises 15 residues. The V segment lost 6 bases and the J segment 5 bases; nucleotides outside the gene matches: 8. The CDR3, as DNA: TGTGCCAGCAGCCCCGGGGGACAGGGTGATCAGCCCCAGCATTTT. Protein: CASSPGGQGDQPQHF.

This rearrangement joins TRBV5-1 to TRBJ2-1; D remains ambiguous. V gave up 0 bases and J gave up 9 bases, with 7 bases separating them. CDR1 and CDR2 (germline): SGHRS, YFSETQ. CDR3 size: 12 residues. The CDR3, as DNA: TGCGCCAGCAGCTTGGCGAATACTGAGCAGTTCTTC. It is translated as CASSLANTEQFF.

In nucleotides, the CDR3 is TGTGCCAGCAGCCCAGGGGGAGGGAAAAACATTCAGTACTTC. Protein: CASSPGGGKNIQYF. The V call is TRBV9, the J call TRBJ2-4; D may correspond to TRBD1 or TRBD2 (7 bases each). This CDR3 is 14 amino acids long. Between the trimmed V and J ends, which lost 4 bases and 4 bases, there was a span of 12 bases. In germline, CDR1 is SGDLS, CDR2 YYNGEE.

This rearrangement joins TRBV6-5 to TRBJ2-1, with 10 positions matching TRBD2. Trimming removed 6 bases from V and 7 bases from J; junction bases left unmatched: 12. The germline CDR1 and CDR2 sequences are MNHEY and SVGAGI. This CDR3 is built from 16 residues. CDR3 bases: TGTGCCAGCAGACTACAAGCGGGAGGGGGTTATAATGAGCAGTTCTTC. Translated: CASRLQAGGGYNEQFF.

Only a few counts were recorded for this clonotype. This chain uses TRBV7-2 with TRBJ1-4; possibly TRBD1 for D (5 bases). The CDR3 totals 15 residues. The V end was cut by 4 bases, the J end by 8 bases, with 17 bases between. Germline-derived CDR1 and CDR2 are SGHTA and FQGNSA. This CDR3 is CASSSTWGLGEKLFF. Here the CDR3 DNA reads TGTGCCAGCAGCTCAACTTGGGGGTTAGGGGAAAAACTGTTTTTT.

This clonotype occurred a few times. V usage is TRBV7-9 and J usage is TRBJ1-3, with D unclear. This CDR3 contains 15 residues. Between the trimmed V and J ends, which lost 6 bases and 4 bases, there was a span of 16 bases. Per the germline V gene, CDR1 is SEHNR and CDR2 is FQNEAQ (reference sequence). The chain's CDR3 is CASRVSGGGGNTIYF. CDR3 coding DNA: TGTGCCAGCAGGGTTTCGGGTGGTGGCGGAAACACCATATATTTT.